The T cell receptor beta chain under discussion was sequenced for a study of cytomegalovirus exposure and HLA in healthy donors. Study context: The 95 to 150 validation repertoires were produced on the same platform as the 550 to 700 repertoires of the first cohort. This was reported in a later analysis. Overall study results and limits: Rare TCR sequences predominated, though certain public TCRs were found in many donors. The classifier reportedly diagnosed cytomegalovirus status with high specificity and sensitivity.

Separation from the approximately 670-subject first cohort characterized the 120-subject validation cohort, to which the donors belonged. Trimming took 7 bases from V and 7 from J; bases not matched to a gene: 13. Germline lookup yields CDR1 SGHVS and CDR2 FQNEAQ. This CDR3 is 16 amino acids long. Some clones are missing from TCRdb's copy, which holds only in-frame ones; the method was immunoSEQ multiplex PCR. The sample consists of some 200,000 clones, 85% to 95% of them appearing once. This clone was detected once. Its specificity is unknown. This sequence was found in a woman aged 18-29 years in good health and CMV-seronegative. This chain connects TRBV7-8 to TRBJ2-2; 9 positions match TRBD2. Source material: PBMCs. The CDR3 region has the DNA TGTGCCAGCACGCGGCGGGGGGGGGCTATTGGCGGGGAGCTGTTTTTT. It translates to CASTRRGGAIGGELFF.